Listed here are 27 T cell receptor beta chains from one sample, sequenced in a study of cytomegalovirus exposure and HLA in healthy donors. The data were produced by immunoSEQ multiplex PCR, yet TCRdb's version contains in-frame clones alone and is incomplete. The sample has about 56,000 clones, approximately 89% seen once. The specimen was PBMCs. The receptors were gathered from a young woman in good health and CMV-seronegative.

This clone was counted a few times. The V gene is TRBV30, the J gene TRBJ2-2; D is unclear. Deletions cut 2 bases from V and 2 bases from J, with 15 bases between. Looked up from germline, CDR1 is GTSNPN and CDR2 is SVGIG (reference sequence). CDR3 length: 16 amino acids. CDR3 region: CAWSPLGSVNTGELFF. Written as DNA, the CDR3 is TGTGCCTGGAGTCCCCTCGGGTCCGTAAACACCGGGGAGCTGTTTTTT.

Concerning this clone: One end of the junction is discordant with germline, which a read error may explain. The chain joins TRBV7-7 to TRBJ2-2; perhaps TRBD2 as D (7 bases). Germline CDR1 and CDR2: SSHAT and FNYEAQ (reference sequence). This CDR3 spans 16 amino acids. The CDR3 region has the DNA TGTGCTAGCAGCCCCTTGGGGGGGCGAAGCACCGGGGAGCTGTTTTTT. Its translation: CASSPLGGRSTGELFF.

The chain couples TRBV15 to TRBJ1-2, with unresolved D. The CDR3 has 14 amino acids. Germline CDR1 LNHNV, CDR2 YYDKDF (reference sequence). V lost 0 bases and J lost 4, with 9 bases in between. CDR3 protein: CATSREAGPYGYTF. The CDR3 nucleotides read TGTGCCACCAGCAGAGAAGCAGGTCCCTATGGCTACACCTTC.

The V and J genes are TRBV6-5 and TRBJ1-1; 7 nucleotides line up with TRBD1. Germline CDR1 MNHEY, CDR2 SVGAGI. The V segment lost 5 bases and the J segment 5 bases; nucleotides outside the gene matches: 5. CDR3 size: 13 residues. DNA of the CDR3: TGTGCCAGCAGTCCTACAGGGGTGACTGAAGCTTTCTTT. Translating gives CASSPTGVTEAFF.

This chain connects TRBV7-3 to TRBJ2-1; TRBD2 matches 13 bases. The length of the CDR3 is 15 residues. The V gene's germline CDR1 is SGHTA and CDR2 FQGTGA. With V trimmed by 4 bases and J by 6 bases, 3 bases remained unmatched. The chain's CDR3 is CASSSGTSGINEQFF. CDR3 coding DNA: TGTGCCAGCAGCTCCGGGACTAGCGGGATCAATGAGCAGTTCTTC.

The rearrangement joins TRBV5-1 to TRBJ1-1, with a weak D call TRBD1 (6 bases). V lost 5 bases to trimming and J lost 11 bases, with 25 bases between them. Germline CDR1 is SGHRS and CDR2 is YFSETQ. The length of the CDR3 is 15 residues. The CDR3 here is CASSPGYGGGAVAFF. The CDR3 DNA follows: TGCGCCAGCAGTCCGGGGTATGGGGGGGGCGCGGTCGCTTTCTTT.

The J gene is TRBJ2-7, the V gene TRBV4-1; maybe TRBD1 (6 bases). The CDR3 contains 14 residues. CDR1 is MGHRA and CDR2 is YSYEKL in the germline V gene. V shed 4 bases and J shed 3 bases, with 13 bases lying between them. CDR3 DNA sequence: TGCGCCAGCAGCCCCGTACAGGGCAACTACGAGCAGTACTTC. Residues: CASSPVQGNYEQYF.

This rearrangement joins TRBV5-6 to TRBJ1-4; D remains unclear. Between the trimmed V and J ends, which lost 2 bases and 2 bases, there was a span of 7 bases. The CDR3 consists of 14 residues. Germline values: CDR1 SGHDT, CDR2 YYEEEE. In DNA, the CDR3 is TGTGCCAGCAGCTTTATATCGACTAATGAAAAACTGTTTTTT. It codes for CASSFISTNEKLFF.

The V and J genes are TRBV29-1 and TRBJ1-2; 9 bases are a match to TRBD1. Germline V gene data show CDR1 as SQVTM and CDR2 as ANQGSEA. V lost 5 bases and J lost 10; bases outside the gene matches: 5. The CDR3 runs to 11 residues. Here the CDR3 DNA reads TGCAGCGTTAGCGACAGGGGGGACTACACCTTC. Protein product: CSVSDRGDYTF.

The gene calls are TRBV7-9 and TRBJ1-1, with D tentatively TRBD1 (5 bases). V shed 8 bases and J shed 4 bases, with 11 bases lying between them. Germline lookup yields CDR1 SEHNR and CDR2 FQNEAQ (reference sequence). This CDR3 has 12 residues. The CDR3 DNA reads TGTGCCAGCGGCCCAGGGCTCACTGAAGCTTTCTTT. Protein: CASGPGLTEAFF.

The chain recombines TRBV6-5 with TRBJ1-2; a weak D match, TRBD1 (5 bases). CDR3 size: 13 residues. Trimming stripped 6 bases from V and 1 base from J, with 9 bases between. Germline CDR1 and CDR2: MNHEY and SVGAGI. Written as DNA, the CDR3 is TGTGCCAGCAGCGGGCAGGGTAACTATGGCTACACCTTC. Protein sequence: CASSGQGNYGYTF.

Written as DNA, the CDR3 is TGTGCCAGTAGACAGGGGGCAATGAGCAATCAGCCCCAGCATTTT. Its translation: CASRQGAMSNQPQHF. The chain combines TRBV19 with TRBJ1-5; 9 nucleotides line up with TRBD1. This CDR3 region has 15 residues. CDR1 and CDR2 from the germline V gene are LNHDA and SQIVND (reference sequence). The V gene end was trimmed by 6 bases and the J gene end by 1 base; junction bases not matched to a gene: 4.

This chain connects TRBV6-5 to TRBJ1-5, with D possibly matching TRBD1 (5 bases). The ends were cut back, 2 bases at V and 5 bases at J, with 10 bases in the middle. This CDR3 has 14 amino acids. The V gene's germline CDR1 is MNHEY and CDR2 SVGAGI. In DNA, the CDR3 is TGTGCCAGCAGTTACAGGGACTTTCATCAGCCCCAGCATTTT. This sequence encodes CASSYRDFHQPQHF.

The V and J genes are TRBV7-9 and TRBJ2-1; tentative D call: TRBD1 (6 bases). V was shortened by 3 bases and J by 15 bases, with 15 bases between the two germline ends. Germline loops: CDR1 SEHNR, CDR2 FQNEAQ (reference sequence). The CDR3 totals 12 residues. CDR3 DNA sequence: TGTGCCAGCAGCTTGTTTGGGCAGGGGTGGTTCTTC. Amino acid sequence: CASSLFGQGWFF.

The chain employs TRBV5-6 and TRBJ2-7; 8 nucleotides match TRBD1. V dropped 4 bases and J dropped 1; count of bases not matched to a gene: 13. The CDR3 sequence is 17 residues long. From germline, CDR1 is SGHDT and CDR2 YYEEEE. CDR3 sequence: CASSPPWATGVSYEQYF. CDR3 DNA: TGTGCCAGCAGCCCTCCCTGGGCGACAGGGGTTTCCTACGAGCAGTACTTC.

V usage is TRBV5-1 and J usage is TRBJ2-6, with a tentative D call TRBD1 (5 bases). Germline CDR1 SGHRS, CDR2 YFSETQ. V was trimmed by 0 bases and J by 0 bases, leaving 13 bases between them. The CDR3 loop spans 18 amino acids. The CDR3 sequence: CASSLEFQGLSGANVLTF. The CDR3 nucleotides are TGCGCCAGCAGCTTGGAATTTCAGGGTCTCTCTGGGGCCAACGTCCTGACTTTC.

The chain combines TRBV25-1 with TRBJ2-1; TRBD2 matches at 12 bases. This CDR3 region has 17 residues. CDR1 and CDR2 from the germline V gene are MGHDK and SYGVNS. Unmatched junction bases numbered 6, after V lost 4 bases and J lost 2 bases. CDR3 DNA: TGTGCCAGCAGTGCCGCTAGCGGGAGGGTCACCTACAATGAGCAGTTCTTC. Translating gives CASSAASGRVTYNEQFF.

V and J are TRBV19 and TRBJ1-5; the match to TRBD1 covers 10 bases. Germline V gives CDR1 LNHDA, CDR2 SQIVND (reference sequence). Losses at the gene ends were 4 bases for V and 3 bases for J; bases not matched to a gene: 6. This CDR3 spans 16 amino acids. This CDR3 is CASSKGTGASNQPQHF. The CDR3 nucleotides are TGTGCCAGTAGTAAGGGGACAGGGGCGTCCAATCAGCCCCAGCATTTT.

The V call is TRBV27, the J call TRBJ2-7, with 7 bases lining up with TRBD2. Germline V gives CDR1 MNHEY, CDR2 SMNVEV (reference sequence). The CDR3 consists of 14 residues. J lost 0 bases, V lost 3 bases, and 2 bases had no gene match. The CDR3 sequence is CASSFSGFSYEQYF. The DNA for the CDR3 is TGTGCCAGCAGTTTTAGCGGGTTCTCCTACGAGCAGTACTTC.

The V gene is TRBV6-1, the J gene TRBJ2-7, with TRBD1 as a possible D gene (6 bases). CDR1 and CDR2 (germline): MNHNS, SASEGT. There are 13 residues in the CDR3. V was cut by 8 bases and J by 1 base, with 12 bases left in between. The CDR3 bases are TGTGCCAGCCTTACAGGGTTATCCTACGAGCAGTACTTC. This codes for CASLTGLSYEQYF.

The CDR3 bases are TGTGCCAGCAGTTACTCTGAGAGGACAGATACGCAGTATTTT. Amino acid sequence: CASSYSERTDTQYF. The chain couples TRBV6-5 to TRBJ2-3; D not certain. Trimming shortened V by 0 bases and J by 3 bases, and 7 bases separated the two germline ends. Germline CDR1 and CDR2: MNHEY and SVGAGI. The CDR3 runs to 14 residues.

The chain recombines TRBV25-1 with TRBJ1-2, with no clear D. Germline loops: CDR1 MGHDK, CDR2 SYGVNS. This CDR3 spans 12 amino acids. The V gene lost 5 bases and the J gene lost 6 bases, with 10 bases spanning the gap. The CDR3 loop reads CASSSSLDGYTF. CDR3 coding DNA: TGTGCCAGCAGTAGCTCCCTGGATGGCTACACCTTC.

This rearrangement joins TRBV10-3 to TRBJ1-6; D remains unclear. Trimming removed 7 bases from V and 7 bases from J, with 17 bases in between. The CDR3 extends over 15 amino acids. Per the germline V gene, CDR1 is ENHRY and CDR2 is SYGVKD. This CDR3 is CAIKEREQGNSPLHF. CDR3 sequence (DNA): TGTGCCATCAAGGAGAGGGAACAAGGAAATTCACCCCTCCACTTT.

The J gene is TRBJ2-7, the V gene TRBV19, with TRBD2 matching 8 bases. CDR1 is LNHDA and CDR2 is SQIVND in the germline V gene (reference sequence). With 3 bases clipped from V and 7 bases from J, the junction kept 5 bases outside the gene matches. This CDR3 contains 13 residues. In DNA, the CDR3 is TGTGCCAGTAGTATGAGGACTAGCTGGGAGCAGTACTTC. It translates to CASSMRTSWEQYF.

V usage is TRBV7-2 and J usage is TRBJ1-2; D might be TRBD1 (6 bases). Trimming stripped 5 bases from V and 7 bases from J, with 17 bases between. In germline, CDR1 is SGHTA, CDR2 FQGNSA. This CDR3 contains 14 residues. The CDR3 region is CASSLNRVVGGYTF. The CDR3 DNA follows: TGTGCCAGCAGCCTCAACAGGGTGGTAGGTGGCTACACCTTC.

The rearrangement uses TRBV6-1 and TRBJ2-1, with 11 bases aligning to TRBD2. The CDR3 contains 16 residues. J was trimmed by 5 bases and V by 4 bases; bases with no gene match: 7. Germline V gene data show CDR1 as MNHNS and CDR2 as SASEGT. The CDR3 DNA is TGTGCCAGCAGTGGTAGGGGACTAGCGGCTAACAATGAGCAGTTCTTC. It yields the protein CASSGRGLAANNEQFF.

This sequence joins TRBV28 and TRBJ1-1; tentative D call: TRBD1 (6 bases). Looked up from germline, CDR1 is MDHEN and CDR2 is SYDVKM. The germline V and J ends were trimmed by 7 bases and 1 base, with 13 bases remaining between them. The CDR3 contains 14 residues. CDR3 sequence reads: CASTPGGPNTEAFF. The CDR3 region has the DNA TGTGCCAGCACCCCGGGGGGCCCGAACACTGAAGCTTTCTTT.